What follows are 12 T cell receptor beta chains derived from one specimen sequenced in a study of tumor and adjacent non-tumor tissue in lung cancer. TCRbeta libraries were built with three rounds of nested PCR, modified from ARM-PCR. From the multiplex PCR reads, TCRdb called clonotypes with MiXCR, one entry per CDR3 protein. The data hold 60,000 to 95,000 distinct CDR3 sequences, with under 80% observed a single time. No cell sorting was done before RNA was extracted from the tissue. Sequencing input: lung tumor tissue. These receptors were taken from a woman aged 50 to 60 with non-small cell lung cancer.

In nucleotides, the CDR3 is TGTGCCAGCAGTGAAAGCCGCTCGGGGGTGCATGAGCAGTTCTTC. Protein: CASSESRSGVHEQFF. The chain links TRBV2 to TRBJ2-1; D is perhaps TRBD2 (6 bases). Germline V gene lookup returns CDR1 SNHLY and CDR2 FYNNEI. V gave up 2 bases and J gave up 8 bases, with 16 bases separating them. The CDR3 is 15 amino acids.

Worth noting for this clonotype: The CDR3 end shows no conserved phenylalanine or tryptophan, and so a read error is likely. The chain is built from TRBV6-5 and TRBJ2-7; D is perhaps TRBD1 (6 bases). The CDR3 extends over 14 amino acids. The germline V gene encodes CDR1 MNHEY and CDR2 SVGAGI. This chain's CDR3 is CASTPGQRSYEQYY. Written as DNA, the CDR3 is TGTGCCAGCACTCCCGGACAGAGAAGTTACGAACAGTACTAC.

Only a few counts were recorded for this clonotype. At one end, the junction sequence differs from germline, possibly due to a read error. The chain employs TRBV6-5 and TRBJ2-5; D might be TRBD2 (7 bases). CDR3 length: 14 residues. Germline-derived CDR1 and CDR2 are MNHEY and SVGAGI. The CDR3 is CGSASGRGAETQYF. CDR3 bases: TGTGGCAGCGCGTCAGGGAGGGGGGCAGAGACCCAGTACTTC.

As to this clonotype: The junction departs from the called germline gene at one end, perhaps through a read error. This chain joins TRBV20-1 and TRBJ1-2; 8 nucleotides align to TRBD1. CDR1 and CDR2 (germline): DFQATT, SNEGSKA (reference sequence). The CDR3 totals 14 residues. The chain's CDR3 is CSAYPGQEIYGYAF. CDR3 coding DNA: TGCAGTGCGTATCCGGGACAGGAGATTTATGGCTACGCCTTT.

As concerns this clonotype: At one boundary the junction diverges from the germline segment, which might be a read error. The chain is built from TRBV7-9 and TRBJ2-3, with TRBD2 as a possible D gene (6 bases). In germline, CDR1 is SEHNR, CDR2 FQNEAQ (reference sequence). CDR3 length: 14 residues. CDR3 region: CASSFGGSTGTQYF. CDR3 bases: TGTGCCAGCAGCTTCGGGGGTAGCACAGGTACGCAGTATTTT.

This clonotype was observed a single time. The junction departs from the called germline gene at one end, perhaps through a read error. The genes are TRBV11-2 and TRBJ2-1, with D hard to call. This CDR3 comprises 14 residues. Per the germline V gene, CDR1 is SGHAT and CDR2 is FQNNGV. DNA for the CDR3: TGTGCCAGCAGCTTTGGCAATGCCGGCAATAAGCAGTTCTTC. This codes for CASSFGNAGNKQFF.

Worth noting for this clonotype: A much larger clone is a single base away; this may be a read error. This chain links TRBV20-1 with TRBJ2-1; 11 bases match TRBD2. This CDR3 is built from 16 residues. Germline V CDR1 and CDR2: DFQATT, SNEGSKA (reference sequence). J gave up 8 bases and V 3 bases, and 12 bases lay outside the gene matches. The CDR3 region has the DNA TGCAGTGCTAGTGCCATACTAGCGGGAGCGGTCTATGAGCAGTTCTTC. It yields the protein CSASAILAGAVYEQFF.

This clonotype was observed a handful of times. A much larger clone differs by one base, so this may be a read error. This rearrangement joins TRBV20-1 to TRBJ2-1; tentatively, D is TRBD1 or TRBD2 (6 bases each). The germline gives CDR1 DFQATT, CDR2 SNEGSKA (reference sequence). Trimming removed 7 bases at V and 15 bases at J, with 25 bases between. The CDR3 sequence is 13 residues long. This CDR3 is CSVGINRGDFVFF. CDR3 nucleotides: TGCAGTGTTGGGATAAATAGGGGGGACTTTGTGTTCTTC.

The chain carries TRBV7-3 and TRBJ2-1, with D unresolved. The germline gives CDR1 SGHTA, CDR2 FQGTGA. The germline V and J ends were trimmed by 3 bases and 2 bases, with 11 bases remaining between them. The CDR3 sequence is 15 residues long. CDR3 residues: CASSLTDDTYNEQFF. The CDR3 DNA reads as TGTGCCAGCAGCTTGACGGACGATACCTACAATGAGCAGTTCTTC.

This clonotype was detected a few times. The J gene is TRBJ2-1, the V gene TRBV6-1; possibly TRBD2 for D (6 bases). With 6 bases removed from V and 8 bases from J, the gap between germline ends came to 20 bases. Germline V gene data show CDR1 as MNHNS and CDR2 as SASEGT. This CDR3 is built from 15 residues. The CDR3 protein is CASSETGKAGHEQFF. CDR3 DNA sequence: TGTGCCAGCAGCGAAACGGGGAAGGCGGGGCATGAGCAGTTCTTC.

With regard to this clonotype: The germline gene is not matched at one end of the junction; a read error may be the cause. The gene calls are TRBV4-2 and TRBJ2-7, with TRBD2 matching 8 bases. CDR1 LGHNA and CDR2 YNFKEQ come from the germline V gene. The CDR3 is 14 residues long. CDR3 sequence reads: CGSSPDSGMDEQYF. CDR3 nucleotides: TGTGGCAGCAGTCCAGATAGCGGGATGGACGAGCAGTACTTC.

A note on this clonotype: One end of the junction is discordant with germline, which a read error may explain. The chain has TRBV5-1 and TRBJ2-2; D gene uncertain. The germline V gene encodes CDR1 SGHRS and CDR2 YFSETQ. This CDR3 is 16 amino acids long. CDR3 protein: CPSSLDFFANTGELFF. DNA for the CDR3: TGCCCCAGCAGCTTGGATTTTTTCGCGAACACCGGGGAGCTGTTTTTT.